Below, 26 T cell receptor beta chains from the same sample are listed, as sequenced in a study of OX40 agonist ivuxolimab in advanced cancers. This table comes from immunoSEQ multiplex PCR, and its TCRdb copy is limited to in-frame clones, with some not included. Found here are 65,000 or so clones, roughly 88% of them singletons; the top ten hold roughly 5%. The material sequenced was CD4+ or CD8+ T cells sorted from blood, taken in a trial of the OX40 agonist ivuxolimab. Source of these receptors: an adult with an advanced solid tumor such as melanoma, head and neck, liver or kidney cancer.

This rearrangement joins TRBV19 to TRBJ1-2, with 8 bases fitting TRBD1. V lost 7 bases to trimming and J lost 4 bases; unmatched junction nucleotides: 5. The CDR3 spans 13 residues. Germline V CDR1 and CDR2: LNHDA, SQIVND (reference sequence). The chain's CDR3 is CASTTTGAYGYTF. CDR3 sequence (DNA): TGTGCCAGTACCACGACAGGGGCCTATGGCTACACCTTC.

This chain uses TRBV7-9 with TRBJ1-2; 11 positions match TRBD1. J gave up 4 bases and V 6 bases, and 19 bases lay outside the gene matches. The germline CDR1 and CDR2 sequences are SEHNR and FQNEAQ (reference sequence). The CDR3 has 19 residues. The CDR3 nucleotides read TGTGCCAGCAGTCACACTTACGGGACAGGGGGTTCCCTTCCCTATGGCTACACCTTC. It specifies CASSHTYGTGGSLPYGYTF.

The CDR3 protein is CASSLSDRTERPGELFF. CDR3 in DNA: TGTGCCAGCAGCTTAAGTGATCGGACTGAGCGGCCCGGGGAGCTGTTTTTT. The chain joins TRBV7-9 to TRBJ2-2; perhaps TRBD2 as D (5 bases). The CDR3 totals 17 residues. The germline gives CDR1 SEHNR, CDR2 FQNEAQ (reference sequence). V was shortened by 2 bases and J by 6 bases, with 19 bases between the two germline ends.

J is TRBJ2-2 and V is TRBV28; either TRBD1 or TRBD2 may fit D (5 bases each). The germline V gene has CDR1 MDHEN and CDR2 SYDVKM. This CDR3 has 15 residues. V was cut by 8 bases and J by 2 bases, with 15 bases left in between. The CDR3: CASGGSGANTGELFF. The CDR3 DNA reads TGTGCCAGCGGGGGTTCTGGAGCCAACACCGGGGAGCTGTTTTTT.

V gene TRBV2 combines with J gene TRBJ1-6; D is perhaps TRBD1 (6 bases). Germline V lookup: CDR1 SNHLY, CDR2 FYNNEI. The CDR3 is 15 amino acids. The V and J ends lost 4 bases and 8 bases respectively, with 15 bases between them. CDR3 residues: CASSVVTGDDSPLHF. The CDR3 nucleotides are TGTGCCAGCAGTGTCGTGACAGGCGACGATTCACCCCTCCACTTT.

The CDR3 nucleotides are TGCGCCAGCAGCGAGCCGAACACCGGGGAGCTGTTTTTT. Amino acids: CASSEPNTGELFF. The gene calls are TRBV5-1 and TRBJ2-2; D is ambiguous. The CDR3 runs to 13 residues. Germline CDR1 SGHRS, CDR2 YFSETQ. V was pared by 4 bases and J by 0 bases, with 4 bases between.

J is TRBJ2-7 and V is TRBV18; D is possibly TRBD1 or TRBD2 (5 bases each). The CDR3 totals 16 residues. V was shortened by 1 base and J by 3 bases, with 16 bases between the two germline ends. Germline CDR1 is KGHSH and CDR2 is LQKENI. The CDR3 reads CASSPLPGRKDYEQYF. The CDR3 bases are TGTGCCAGCTCACCACTCCCGGGACGGAAAGACTACGAGCAGTACTTC.

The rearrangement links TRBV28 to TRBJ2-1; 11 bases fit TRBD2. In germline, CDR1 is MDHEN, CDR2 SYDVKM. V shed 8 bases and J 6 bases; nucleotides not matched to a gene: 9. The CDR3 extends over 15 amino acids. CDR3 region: CASLLAGGIVNEQFF. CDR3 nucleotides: TGTGCCAGCCTGTTAGCGGGAGGGATCGTCAATGAGCAGTTCTTC.

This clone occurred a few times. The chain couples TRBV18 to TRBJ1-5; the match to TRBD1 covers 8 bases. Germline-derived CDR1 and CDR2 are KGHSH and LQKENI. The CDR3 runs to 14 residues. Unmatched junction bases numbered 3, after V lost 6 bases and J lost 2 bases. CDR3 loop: CASSLDRGNQPQHF. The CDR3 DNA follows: TGTGCCAGCTCCCTGGACAGGGGCAATCAGCCCCAGCATTTT.

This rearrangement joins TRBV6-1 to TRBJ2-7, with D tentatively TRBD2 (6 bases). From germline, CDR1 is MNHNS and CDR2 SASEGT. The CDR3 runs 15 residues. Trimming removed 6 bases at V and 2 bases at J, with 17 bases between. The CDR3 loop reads CASSPEEGYAYEQYF. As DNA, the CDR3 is TGTGCCAGCAGCCCTGAGGAGGGATACGCCTACGAGCAGTACTTC.

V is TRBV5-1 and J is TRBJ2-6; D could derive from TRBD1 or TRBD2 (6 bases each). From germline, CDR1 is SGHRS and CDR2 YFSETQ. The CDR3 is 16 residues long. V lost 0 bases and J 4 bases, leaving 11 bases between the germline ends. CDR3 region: CASSLDGGRGANVLTF. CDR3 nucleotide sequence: TGCGCCAGCAGCTTGGATGGGGGGCGAGGGGCCAACGTCCTGACTTTC. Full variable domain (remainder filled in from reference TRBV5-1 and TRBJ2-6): KAGVTQTPRYLIKTRGQQVTLSCSPISGHRSVSWYQQTPGQGLQFLFEYFSETQRNKGNFPGRFSGRQFSNSRSEMNVSTLELGDSALYLCASSLDGGRGANVLTFGAGSRLTVL.

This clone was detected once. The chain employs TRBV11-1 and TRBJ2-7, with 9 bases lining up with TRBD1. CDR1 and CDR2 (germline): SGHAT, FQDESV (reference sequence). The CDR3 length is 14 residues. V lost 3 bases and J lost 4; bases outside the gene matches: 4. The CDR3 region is CASSFGTGMYEQYF. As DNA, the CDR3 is TGTGCCAGCAGCTTCGGGACAGGGATGTACGAGCAGTACTTC.

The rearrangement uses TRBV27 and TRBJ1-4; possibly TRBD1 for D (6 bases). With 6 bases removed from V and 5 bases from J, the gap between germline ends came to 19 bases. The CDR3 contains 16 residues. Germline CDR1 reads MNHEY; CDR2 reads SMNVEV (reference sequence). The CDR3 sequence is CASRKAGQRENEKLFF. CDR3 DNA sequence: TGTGCCAGCAGAAAGGCCGGACAGAGAGAAAATGAAAAACTGTTTTTT.

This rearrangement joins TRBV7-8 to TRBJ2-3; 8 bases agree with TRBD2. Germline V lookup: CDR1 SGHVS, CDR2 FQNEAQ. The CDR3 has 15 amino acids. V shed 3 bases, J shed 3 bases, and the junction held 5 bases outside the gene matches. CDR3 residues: CASSFGGALTDTQYF. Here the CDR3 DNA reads TGTGCCAGCAGCTTCGGGGGGGCGCTTACAGATACGCAGTATTTT.

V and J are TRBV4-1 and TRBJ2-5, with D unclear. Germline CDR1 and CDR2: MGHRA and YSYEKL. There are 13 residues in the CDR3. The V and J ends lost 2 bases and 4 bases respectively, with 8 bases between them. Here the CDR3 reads CASSQWQRETQYF. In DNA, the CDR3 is TGCGCCAGCAGCCAATGGCAGAGAGAGACCCAGTACTTC.

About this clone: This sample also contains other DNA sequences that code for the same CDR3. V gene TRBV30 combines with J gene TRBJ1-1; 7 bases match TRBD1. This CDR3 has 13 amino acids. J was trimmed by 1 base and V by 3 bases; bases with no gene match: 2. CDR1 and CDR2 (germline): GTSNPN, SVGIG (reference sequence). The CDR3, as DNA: TGTGCCTGGAGCAGACAGGGGAACACTGAAGCTTTCTTT. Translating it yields CAWSRQGNTEAFF.

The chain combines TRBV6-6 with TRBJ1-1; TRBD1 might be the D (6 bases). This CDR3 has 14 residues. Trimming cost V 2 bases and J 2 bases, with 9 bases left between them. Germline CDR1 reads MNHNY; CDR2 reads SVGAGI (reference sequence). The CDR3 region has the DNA TGTGCCAGCAGTTACCTACAGGGTAACACTGAAGCTTTCTTT. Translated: CASSYLQGNTEAFF.

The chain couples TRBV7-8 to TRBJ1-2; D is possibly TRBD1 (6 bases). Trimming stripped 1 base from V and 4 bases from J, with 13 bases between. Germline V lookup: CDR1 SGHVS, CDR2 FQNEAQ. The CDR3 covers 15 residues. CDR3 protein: CASSLEQGLTYGYTF. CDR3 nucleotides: TGTGCCAGCAGCTTAGAACAGGGCCTCACCTATGGCTACACCTTC. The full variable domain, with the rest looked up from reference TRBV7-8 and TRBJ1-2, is GAGVSQSPRYKVAKRGQDVALRCDPISGHVSLFWYQQALGQGPEFLTYFQNEAQLDKSGLPSDRFFAERPEGSVSTLKIQRTQQEDSAVYLCASSLEQGLTYGYTFGSGTRLTVV.

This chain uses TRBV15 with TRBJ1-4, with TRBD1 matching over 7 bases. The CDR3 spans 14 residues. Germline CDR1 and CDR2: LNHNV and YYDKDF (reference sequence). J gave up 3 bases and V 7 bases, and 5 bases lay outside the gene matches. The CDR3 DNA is TGTGCCACCAATCCGGGACAGCCTAATGAAAAACTGTTTTTT. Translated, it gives CATNPGQPNEKLFF. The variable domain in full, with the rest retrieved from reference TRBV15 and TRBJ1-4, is DAMVIQNPRYQVTQFGKPVTLSCSQTLNHNVMYWYQQKSSQAPKLLFHYYDKDFNNEADTPDNFQSRRPNTSFCFLDIRSPGLGDTAMYLCATNPGQPNEKLFFGSGTQLSVL.

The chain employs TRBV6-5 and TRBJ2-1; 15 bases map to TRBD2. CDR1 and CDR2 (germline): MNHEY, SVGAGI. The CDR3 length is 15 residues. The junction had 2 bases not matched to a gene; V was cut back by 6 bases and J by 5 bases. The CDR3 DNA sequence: TGTGCCAGCAGGAGGACTAGCGGGGGGGACAATGAGCAGTTCTTC. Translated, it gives CASRRTSGGDNEQFF.

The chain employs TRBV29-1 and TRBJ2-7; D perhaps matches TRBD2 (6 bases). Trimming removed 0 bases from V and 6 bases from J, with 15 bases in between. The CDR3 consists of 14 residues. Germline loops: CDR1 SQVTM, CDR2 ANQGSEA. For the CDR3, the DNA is TGCAGCGTTGAAGATATGGGATCGGGAGCCGAGCAGTACTTC. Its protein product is CSVEDMGSGAEQYF.

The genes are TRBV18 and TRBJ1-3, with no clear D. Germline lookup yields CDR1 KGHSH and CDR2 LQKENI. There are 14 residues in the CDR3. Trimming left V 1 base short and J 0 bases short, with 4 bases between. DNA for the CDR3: TGTGCCAGCTCACCACAGGGCTCTGGAAACACCATATATTTT. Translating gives CASSPQGSGNTIYF. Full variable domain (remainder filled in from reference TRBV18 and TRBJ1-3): NAGVMQNPRHLVRRRGQEARLRCSPMKGHSHVYWYRQLPEEGLKFMVYLQKENIIDESGMPKERFSAEFPKEGPSILRIQQVVRGDSAAYFCASSPQGSGNTIYFGEGSWLTVV.

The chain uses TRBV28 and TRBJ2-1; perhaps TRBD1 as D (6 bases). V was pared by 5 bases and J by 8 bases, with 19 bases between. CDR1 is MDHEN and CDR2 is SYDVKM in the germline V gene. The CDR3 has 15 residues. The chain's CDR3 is CASSTIAWGPYEQFF. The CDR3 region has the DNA TGTGCCAGCAGTACGATAGCGTGGGGGCCCTATGAGCAGTTCTTC.

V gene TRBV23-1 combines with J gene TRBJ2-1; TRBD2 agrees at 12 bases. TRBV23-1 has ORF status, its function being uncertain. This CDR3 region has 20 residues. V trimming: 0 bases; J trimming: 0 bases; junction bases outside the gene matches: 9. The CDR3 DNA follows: TGCGCCAGCAGTCAATCGGTTACTAGCGGGAGGTTTAGCTCCTACAATGAGCAGTTCTTC. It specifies CASSQSVTSGRFSSYNEQFF.

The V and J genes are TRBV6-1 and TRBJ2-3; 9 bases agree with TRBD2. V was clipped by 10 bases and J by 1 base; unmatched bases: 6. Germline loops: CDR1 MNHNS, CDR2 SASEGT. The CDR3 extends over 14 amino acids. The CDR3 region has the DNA TGTGCCACCAAATTAGCGGGGGGCACAGATACGCAGTATTTT. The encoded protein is CATKLAGGTDTQYF.

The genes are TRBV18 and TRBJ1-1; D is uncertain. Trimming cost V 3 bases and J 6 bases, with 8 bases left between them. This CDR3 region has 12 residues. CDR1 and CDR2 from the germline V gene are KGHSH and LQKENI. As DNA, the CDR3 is TGTGCCAGCTCACCGGGCGTCGCTGAAGCTTTCTTT. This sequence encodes CASSPGVAEAFF.